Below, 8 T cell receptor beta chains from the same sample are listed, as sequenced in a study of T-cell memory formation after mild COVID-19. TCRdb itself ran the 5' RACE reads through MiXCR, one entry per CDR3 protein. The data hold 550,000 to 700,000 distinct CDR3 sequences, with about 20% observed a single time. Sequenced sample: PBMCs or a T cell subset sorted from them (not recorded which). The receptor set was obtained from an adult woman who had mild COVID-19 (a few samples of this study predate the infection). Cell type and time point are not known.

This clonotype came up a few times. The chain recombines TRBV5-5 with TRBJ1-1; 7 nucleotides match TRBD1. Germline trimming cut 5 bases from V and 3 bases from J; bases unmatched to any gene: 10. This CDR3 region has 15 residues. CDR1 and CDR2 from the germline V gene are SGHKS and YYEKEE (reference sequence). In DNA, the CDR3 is TGTGCCAGCAGACGACAGGGAATTGAGTACACTGAAGCTTTCTTT. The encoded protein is CASRRQGIEYTEAFF.

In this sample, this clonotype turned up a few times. CDR3 sequence reads: CASRYRDQPQHF. DNA for the CDR3: TGTGCCAGCAGATACAGGGATCAGCCCCAGCATTTT. The chain carries TRBV12-3 or TRBV12-4 and TRBJ1-5; possible D gene TRBD1, 6 bases. Trimming pared 6 bases from V and 5 bases from J, leaving 8 bases between. CDR3 size: 12 residues.

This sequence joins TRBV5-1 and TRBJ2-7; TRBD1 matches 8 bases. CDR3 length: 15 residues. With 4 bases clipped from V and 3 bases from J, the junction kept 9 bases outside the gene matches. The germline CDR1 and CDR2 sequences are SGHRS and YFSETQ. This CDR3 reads CASSLQGQVYYEQYF. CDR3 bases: TGCGCCAGCAGCCTGCAGGGACAGGTCTACTACGAGCAGTACTTC.

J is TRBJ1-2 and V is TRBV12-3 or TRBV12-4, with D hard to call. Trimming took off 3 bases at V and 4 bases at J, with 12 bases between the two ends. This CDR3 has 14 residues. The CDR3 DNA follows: TGTGCCAGCAGTTTCTCGGTGGGAAGCTATGGCTACACCTTC. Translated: CASSFSVGSYGYTF.

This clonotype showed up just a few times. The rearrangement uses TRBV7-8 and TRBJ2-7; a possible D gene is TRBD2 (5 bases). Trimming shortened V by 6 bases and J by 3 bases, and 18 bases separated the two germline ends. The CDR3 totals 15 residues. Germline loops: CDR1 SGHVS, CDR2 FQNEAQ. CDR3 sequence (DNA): TGTGCCAGCAGTTCCGACGGAGGCGTGAACTACGAGCAGTACTTC. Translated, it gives CASSSDGGVNYEQYF.

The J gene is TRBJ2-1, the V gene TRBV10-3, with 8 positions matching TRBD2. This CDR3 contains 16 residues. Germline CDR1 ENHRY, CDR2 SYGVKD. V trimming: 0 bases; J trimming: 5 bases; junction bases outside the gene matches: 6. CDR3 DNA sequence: TGTGCCATCAGTGAGTCCCCGGGAGGGCCTAACAATGAGCAGTTCTTC. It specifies CAISESPGGPNNEQFF.

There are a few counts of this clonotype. The CDR3 nucleotides read TGTGCCAGCAGTCAGGAGCTTAGCACTGAAGCTTTCTTT. It specifies CASSQELSTEAFF. This chain joins TRBV12-3 or TRBV12-4 and TRBJ1-1; D is unclear. Trimming took off 5 bases at V and 4 bases at J, with 11 bases between the two ends. CDR3 length: 13 amino acids.

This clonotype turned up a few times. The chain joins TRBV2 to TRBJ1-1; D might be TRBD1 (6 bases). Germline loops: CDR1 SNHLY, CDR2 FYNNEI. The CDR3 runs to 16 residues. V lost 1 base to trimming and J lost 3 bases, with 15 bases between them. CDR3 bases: TGTGCCAGCAGTGAAGTCGGCGAAACAGGGTACACTGAAGCTTTCTTT. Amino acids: CASSEVGETGYTEAFF.